The 32 T cell receptor beta chains reported below all come from one sample, sequenced in a study of blood T cells in healthy people across ages. A second roughly 6 to 12 cycle PCR used barcoded and J-beta primers. TCRdb called the 5' RACE reads again in MiXCR, with one record for every CDR3 protein. The data contain 800,000 or so distinct CDR3 sequences, about half of them singletons. Material: blood. All receptors come from an elderly man in good health.

This rearrangement joins TRBV7-2 to TRBJ1-2; 12 bases fit TRBD1. This CDR3 has 15 residues. J lost 8 bases, V lost 5 bases, and 9 bases had no gene match. CDR1 is SGHTA, CDR2 FQGNSA, per germline. CDR3 nucleotides: TGTGCCAGCAGCGCCCGGGACAGGGGGCTAGGGGGCTACACCTTC. This gives the protein CASSARDRGLGGYTF.

The V gene is TRBV7-2, the J gene TRBJ2-1; TRBD1 agrees at 9 bases. The CDR3 runs to 18 residues. From germline, CDR1 is SGHTA and CDR2 FQGNSA. J was trimmed by 2 bases and V by 2 bases; bases with no gene match: 10. The CDR3 coding sequence is TGTGCCAGCAGCTTAATGGGACAGGGAGGAGGCGCCTACAATGAGCAGTTCTTC. It is translated as CASSLMGQGGGAYNEQFF.

The DNA of the CDR3 is TGTGCCAGCAGTCCCAGAATAGCGGATCAAGAGACCCAGTACTTC. Translated: CASSPRIADQETQYF. This chain connects TRBV27 to TRBJ2-5; tentative D call: TRBD2 (6 bases). Germline V CDR1 and CDR2: MNHEY, SMNVEV (reference sequence). There are 15 residues in the CDR3. Between the trimmed V and J ends, which lost 5 bases and 2 bases, there was a span of 15 bases.

The CDR3 reads CSARDPQGNSPLHF. In nucleotides, the CDR3 is TGCAGTGCTAGAGATCCACAGGGGAATTCACCCCTCCACTTT. This chain uses TRBV20-1 with TRBJ1-6, with 7 bases identical to TRBD1. The V segment lost 0 bases and the J segment 7 bases; nucleotides outside the gene matches: 3. Per the germline V gene, CDR1 is DFQATT and CDR2 is SNEGSKA (reference sequence). This CDR3 has 14 amino acids.

The V gene is TRBV4-2, the J gene TRBJ2-3; D gene ambiguous. There are 16 residues in the CDR3. Germline V gives CDR1 LGHNA, CDR2 YNFKEQ. The V end lost 4 bases, the J end lost 2 bases, and 16 bases lay between the germline ends. CDR3 DNA: TGTGCCAGCAGCCCCCAGTATGCCATCCTCACAGATACGCAGTATTTT. Encoded protein: CASSPQYAILTDTQYF.

This clonotype was seen a handful of times. V usage is TRBV7-9 and J usage is TRBJ2-3; D may be TRBD1 (5 bases). Between the trimmed V and J ends, which lost 3 bases and 4 bases, there was a span of 17 bases. Germline CDR1 is SEHNR and CDR2 is FQNEAQ (reference sequence). This CDR3 is 16 amino acids long. The CDR3 DNA reads as TGTGCCAGCAGCTTGCAGGGTGGGGTGTATGCAGATACGCAGTATTTT. Protein product: CASSLQGGVYADTQYF. Combining the CDR3 with reference TRBV7-9 and TRBJ2-3 gives the whole variable domain DTGVSQNPRHKITKRGQNVTFRCDPISEHNRLYWYRQTLGQGPEFLTYFQNEAQLEKSRLLSDRFSAERPKGSFSTLEIQRTEQGDSAMYLCASSLQGGVYADTQYFGPGTRLTVL.

The V and J genes are TRBV6-6 and TRBJ1-6; D not resolved. Trimming left V 0 bases short and J 5 bases short, with 8 bases between. Germline V gene lookup returns CDR1 MNHNY and CDR2 SVGAGI (reference sequence). The CDR3 sequence is 15 residues long. CDR3 sequence reads: CASSYSFQHNSPLHF. The DNA of the CDR3 is TGTGCCAGCAGTTACTCGTTCCAGCATAATTCACCCCTCCACTTT.

This clonotype was found many times. The rearrangement uses TRBV29-1 and TRBJ2-5, with TRBD1 identical over 7 bases. Germline loops: CDR1 SQVTM, CDR2 ANQGSEA. The CDR3 totals 12 residues. After removal of 7 bases from V and 2 bases from J, the junction contained 4 bases not matched to a gene. CDR3 nucleotides: TGCAGCGGGTCGACAGGGCAAGAGACCCAGTACTTC. Encoded protein: CSGSTGQETQYF.

Comment on this clonotype: Germline is not matched at one junction end, which may reflect a read error. The chain uses TRBV29-1 and TRBJ2-3; possibly TRBD2 for D (5 bases). CDR1 SQVTM and CDR2 ANQGSEA come from the germline V gene. CDR3 length equals 12 residues. CDR3 amino acids: CGVWGDTDTQYF. In DNA, the CDR3 is TGCGGCGTTTGGGGAGACACAGATACGCAGTATTTT.

Only one count was recorded for this clonotype. The chain employs TRBV25-1 and TRBJ1-5; D ambiguous. The CDR3 consists of 14 residues. Germline CDR1 is MGHDK and CDR2 is SYGVNS. Trimming removed 5 bases from V and 3 bases from J, with 11 bases in between. The CDR3 protein is CASSTYRTNQPQHF. In DNA, the CDR3 is TGTGCCAGCAGTACTTATCGCACCAATCAGCCCCAGCATTTT.

This clonotype was counted only a few times. The rearrangement uses TRBV4-2 and TRBJ2-1; D uncertain. Trimming removed 0 bases at V and 2 bases at J, with 8 bases between. Germline assignment: CDR1 LGHNA and CDR2 YNFKEQ. CDR3 length equals 15 residues. The CDR3 coding sequence is TGTGCCAGCAGCCAAGATTATGGGGCCTACAATGAGCAGTTCTTC. It codes for CASSQDYGAYNEQFF.

This chain links TRBV10-1 with TRBJ2-3; 7 bases fit TRBD2. J lost 4 bases, V lost 6 bases, and 7 bases had no gene match. The germline V gene has CDR1 WNHNN and CDR2 SYGVQD (reference sequence). The length of the CDR3 is 14 residues. This CDR3 is CASSQEREADTQYF. The CDR3 region has the DNA TGCGCCAGCAGCCAGGAACGGGAGGCAGATACGCAGTATTTT.

The chain joins TRBV4-1 to TRBJ2-1; maybe TRBD2 (5 bases). The CDR3 loop spans 14 amino acids. The V gene's germline CDR1 is MGHRA and CDR2 YSYEKL. The ends were cut back, 5 bases at V and 3 bases at J, with 11 bases in the middle. CDR3 bases: TGCGCCAGCAGCGAGCCGGGAAGCTACAATGAGCAGTTCTTC. Protein product: CASSEPGSYNEQFF.

This clonotype was found once. J is TRBJ2-3 and V is TRBV7-2, with D perhaps TRBD2 (7 bases). The CDR3 length is 14 residues. Trimming cost V 7 bases and J 7 bases, with 18 bases left between them. Germline V CDR1 and CDR2: SGHTA, FQGNSA. CDR3 in amino acids: CASMEGGNGNTQYF. The DNA for the CDR3 is TGTGCCAGCATGGAGGGGGGGAATGGGAATACGCAGTATTTT. Full variable domain (remainder filled in from reference TRBV7-2 and TRBJ2-3): GAGVSQSPSNKVTEKGKDVELRCDPISGHTALYWYRQSLGQGLEFLIYFQGNSAPDKSGLPSDRFSAERTGGSVSTLTIQRTQQEDSAVYLCASMEGGNGNTQYFGPGTRLTVL.

Ten or more counts support this clonotype. The CDR3 DNA follows: TGCGCCAGCAGCTTGGGTCCAGTCGACTCCTACGAGCAGTACTTC. Amino acid sequence: CASSLGPVDSYEQYF. The chain recombines TRBV5-1 with TRBJ2-7, with D uncertain. Trimming took 0 bases from V and 0 from J, leaving 10 bases between them. CDR3 length: 15 residues. The germline gives CDR1 SGHRS, CDR2 YFSETQ.

The chain couples TRBV5-1 to TRBJ2-3, with 7 bases matching TRBD2. CDR3 length: 15 amino acids. V gave up 1 base and J gave up 5 bases; unmatched junction bases: 7. Germline CDR1 reads SGHRS; CDR2 reads YFSETQ. The DNA for the CDR3 is TGCGCCAGCAGCTTGAGGGCGGGAGTACAAGATACGCAGTATTTT. Amino acids: CASSLRAGVQDTQYF.

The gene calls are TRBV20-1 and TRBJ1-2, with D tentatively TRBD1 (6 bases). Germline loops: CDR1 DFQATT, CDR2 SNEGSKA (reference sequence). The CDR3 spans 15 residues. Deletions cut 0 bases from V and 2 bases from J, with 13 bases between. CDR3 DNA: TGCAGTGCTAGAGAGCAGGAAACAGGGAACTATGGCTACACCTTC. Residues: CSAREQETGNYGYTF.

The chain recombines TRBV20-1 with TRBJ1-1; tentatively, D is TRBD1 (5 bases). Deletions cut 0 bases from V and 7 bases from J, with 15 bases between. The germline gives CDR1 DFQATT, CDR2 SNEGSKA (reference sequence). The CDR3 consists of 14 residues. For the CDR3, the DNA is TGCAGTGCTAGAGATTGGAGTGGACAACGTGAAGCTTTCTTT. This gives the protein CSARDWSGQREAFF.

The chain combines TRBV20-1 with TRBJ2-7, with D hard to call. This CDR3 is built from 12 residues. The V gene lost 6 bases and the J gene lost 3 bases, with 12 bases spanning the gap. Germline V gives CDR1 DFQATT, CDR2 SNEGSKA (reference sequence). Written as DNA, the CDR3 is TGCAGTGCCCTAAACCCAGACTACGAGCAGTACTTC. Amino acid sequence: CSALNPDYEQYF.

The table lists this clonotype with many counts. The V and J genes are TRBV7-2 and TRBJ2-1; no clear D. Trimming pared 5 bases from V and 9 bases from J, leaving 17 bases between. The CDR3 extends over 14 amino acids. Germline V gene lookup returns CDR1 SGHTA and CDR2 FQGNSA. DNA for the CDR3: TGTGCCAGCAGCACGGAGTCTAGGTTCGCTGAGCAGTTCTTC. Its translation: CASSTESRFAEQFF.

The chain carries TRBV9 and TRBJ2-3, with D perhaps TRBD1 (6 bases). The germline CDR1 and CDR2 sequences are SGDLS and YYNGEE. Deletions cut 0 bases from V and 5 bases from J, with 10 bases between. This CDR3 comprises 14 residues. CDR3 in DNA: TGTGCCAGCAGCGTAGTGGGGGCTAAAGATACGCAGTATTTT. This translates into CASSVVGAKDTQYF.

This clonotype has a count of ten or more. This chain links TRBV7-9 with TRBJ2-5, with D tentatively TRBD1 or TRBD2 (6 bases each). The CDR3 sequence is 12 residues long. Trimming removed 1 base at V and 13 bases at J, with 13 bases between. Germline assignment: CDR1 SEHNR and CDR2 FQNEAQ (reference sequence). The CDR3 bases are TGTGCCAGCAGCTTAGAGGCGTCGGGGGCGTACTTC. This codes for CASSLEASGAYF.

In its sample, this clonotype was seen once. The junction does not match germline at one end; this may be a read error. The chain is built from TRBV3-1 and TRBJ2-1, with D maybe TRBD1 (5 bases). From germline, CDR1 is LGHDT and CDR2 YNNKEL (reference sequence). CDR3 length: 16 amino acids. Written as DNA, the CDR3 is TGTGCCAGCAGCCCAGTTTCTCAGGGCTCCTACAATGGGCAGTTCTTC. It translates to CASSPVSQGSYNGQFF.

J is TRBJ2-2 and V is TRBV29-1; D is unclear. Germline loops: CDR1 SQVTM, CDR2 ANQGSEA. Trimming took 4 bases from V and 0 from J, leaving 9 bases between them. The CDR3 length is 14 residues. This CDR3 reads CSVGGLANTGELFF. DNA for the CDR3: TGCAGCGTTGGTGGCCTCGCGAACACCGGGGAGCTGTTTTTT.

This clonotype was counted between two and nine times. The J gene is TRBJ2-1, the V gene TRBV9; 8 bases fit TRBD2. Trimming took 7 bases from V and 9 from J; bases not matched to a gene: 9. The CDR3 is made up of 13 amino acids. CDR1 SGDLS and CDR2 YYNGEE come from the germline V gene. The CDR3 nucleotides read TGTGCCAGCGCACCGGGACTAGACAGTGAGCAGTTCTTC. Translated: CASAPGLDSEQFF.

The gene calls are TRBV11-3 and TRBJ2-5, with 14 bases that match TRBD2. The ends lost 5 bases at V and 5 bases at J; junction bases unmatched: 7. CDR3 length: 16 residues. CDR1 and CDR2 from the germline V gene are SGHNT and YENEEA. This CDR3 reads CASSVTSGRALETQYF. As DNA, the CDR3 is TGTGCCAGCAGCGTGACTAGCGGGAGGGCCTTGGAGACCCAGTACTTC.

This chain connects TRBV27 to TRBJ2-7, with no clear D. There are 14 residues in the CDR3. CDR1 MNHEY and CDR2 SMNVEV come from the germline V gene (reference sequence). The V end was cut by 8 bases, the J end by 1 base, with 15 bases between. CDR3 DNA sequence: TGTGCCAGCGGAAGGAAAGCTCTATCCTACGAGCAGTACTTC. It encodes CASGRKALSYEQYF.

This clonotype occurred a few times. The V and J genes are TRBV5-1 and TRBJ1-2; 12 nucleotides match TRBD1. The J segment lost 5 bases and the V segment lost 6 bases, leaving 8 bases of the junction unmatched. This CDR3 is built from 15 residues. Germline V gene data show CDR1 as SGHRS and CDR2 as YFSETQ. In nucleotides, the CDR3 is TGCGCCAGCACCTCCGGGACAGGGGGCTGGTATGGCTACACCTTC. The encoded protein is CASTSGTGGWYGYTF.

The rearrangement links TRBV3-1 to TRBJ2-1; D call uncertain. V lost 0 bases, J lost 3 bases, and 9 bases lay in between. Per germline, CDR1 LGHDT and CDR2 YNNKEL (reference sequence). The CDR3 contains 15 residues. As DNA, the CDR3 is TGTGCCAGCAGCCAAGACAACAACGGCTACAATGAGCAGTTCTTC. It specifies CASSQDNNGYNEQFF.

This clonotype was recorded many times. V usage is TRBV9 and J usage is TRBJ2-3; perhaps TRBD2 as D (7 bases). The CDR3 loop spans 17 amino acids. Trimming took 2 bases from V and 4 from J, leaving 20 bases between them. Germline V CDR1 and CDR2: SGDLS, YYNGEE. CDR3 nucleotide sequence: TGTGCCAGCAGCGTCAGGGGTTTGGGGGGGCAGGCAGATACGCAGTATTTT. As protein: CASSVRGLGGQADTQYF.

The V and J genes are TRBV18 and TRBJ2-4, with D perhaps assigned TRBD1 or TRBD2 (5 bases each). This CDR3 contains 14 residues. Germline lookup yields CDR1 KGHSH and CDR2 LQKENI. Trimming pared 2 bases from V and 13 bases from J, leaving 18 bases between. This CDR3 reads CASSPGTGTYVQYF. CDR3 coding DNA: TGTGCCAGCTCACCAGGGACCGGAACCTACGTGCAGTACTTC.

V is TRBV27 and J is TRBJ1-3; D is possibly TRBD1 (5 bases). The CDR3 consists of 13 residues. The V end was cut by 7 bases, the J end by 2 bases, with 9 bases between. Per germline, CDR1 MNHEY and CDR2 SMNVEV (reference sequence). CDR3 coding DNA: TGTGCCAGCATGGGGGGAACTGGAAACACCATATATTTT. Protein sequence: CASMGGTGNTIYF.